The present entry profiles one T cell receptor beta chain with its context. Its target is unknown. Libraries for TCR beta were made by quantitative 5'-RACE with molecular barcodes. MiXCR was run by TCRdb on the 5' RACE reads, yielding one entry per CDR3 protein. Among about 340,000 distinct CDR3 sequences listed, 20% were seen once. Germline V gives CDR1 SGHDN, CDR2 FVKESK. V was clipped by 0 bases and J by 2 bases, with 11 bases between them. The CDR3 runs to 15 residues. The data derive from a study of CD8 T cells in ankylosing spondylitis. Study observations and caveats: Reactive arthritis synovial fluid and blood were previously reported to contain some motif variants. Enrichment of disease-linked clones was reportedly significant in matched ankylosing spondylitis synovial fluid.

Sequencing was carried out using blood, either unsorted or a sorted T cell fraction (not recorded which). The receptor was derived from a male donor with ankylosing spondylitis or in good health (not recorded which). V and J are TRBV14 and TRBJ2-7; no clear D. In DNA, the CDR3 is TGTGCCAGCAGCCAAGATCAGGTCAGCACCTACGAGCAGTACTTC. This encodes CASSQDQVSTYEQYF. The variable domain in full, with the rest retrieved from reference TRBV14 and TRBJ2-7, is EAGVTQFPSHSVIEKGQTVTLRCDPISGHDNLYWYRRVMGKEIKFLLHFVKESKQDESGMPNNRFLAERTGGTYSTLKVQPAELEDSGVYFCASSQDQVSTYEQYFGPGTRLTVT.